This TCR beta chain originates from a study of T cell responses to AZD1222 COVID-19 vaccine. Concerning this clone: Antigen specificity is unknown.

Sequencing used immunoSEQ multiplex PCR; TCRdb keeps in-frame clones, though not all of them. The sample lists 120,000 or so clones, roughly 82% occurring once. V was pared by 1 base and J by 7 bases, with 5 bases between. The CDR3 covers 12 residues. Germline lookup yields CDR1 SEHNR and CDR2 FQNEAQ (reference sequence). Study-wide results and caveats: Nearly half of spike-specific TCRs reportedly target variant regions that are unmutated in the B.1.351 and B.1.1.7 variants. Repertoire collection took place solely once the T cell response had peaked. Females outnumbered males among donors, who were mostly white British; clonal diversity was possibly underestimated. CD4 TCRs associated with vaccination spanned spike, dominating at 160-218 and 743-854.

J is TRBJ1-5 and V is TRBV7-9; D not certain. Sequencing used peripheral blood, obtained 28 days after the second AZD1222 dose. This clonotype originated in an adult who received the AZD1222 COVID-19 vaccine. This CDR3 reads CASSLVGQPQHF. The CDR3 DNA sequence: TGTGCCAGCAGCTTAGTCGGACAGCCCCAGCATTTT.